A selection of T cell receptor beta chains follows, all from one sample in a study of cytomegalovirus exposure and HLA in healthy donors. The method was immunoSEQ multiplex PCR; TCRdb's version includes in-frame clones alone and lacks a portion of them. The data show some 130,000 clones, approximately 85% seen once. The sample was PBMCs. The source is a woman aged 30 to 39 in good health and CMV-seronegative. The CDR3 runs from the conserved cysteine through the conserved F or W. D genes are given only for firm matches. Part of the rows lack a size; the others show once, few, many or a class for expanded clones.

CDR3 DNA: TGCGCCAGCAGCTTACTTGGTGGTTCAGGGGAAAAACTGTTTTTT
CDR3 protein: CASSLLGGSGEKLFF
V gene: TRBV5-1
J gene: TRBJ1-4
D gene: .
clone size: .

CDR3 DNA: TGTGCCAGCAGCGTTACGACTAGCAGCCACAATGAGCAGTTCTTC
CDR3 protein: CASSVTTSSHNEQFF
V gene: TRBV9
J gene: TRBJ2-1
D gene: TRBD2
clone size: .

CDR3 DNA: TGCGCCAGCAGCGAAAGCATGAACACTGAAGCTTTCTTT
CDR3 protein: CASSESMNTEAFF
V gene: TRBV5-1
J gene: TRBJ1-1
D gene: .
clone size: .

CDR3 DNA: TGTGCCTGGAGTGTACGGCTCGGGGATGAAAAACTGTTTTTT
CDR3 protein: CAWSVRLGDEKLFF
V gene: TRBV30
J gene: TRBJ1-4
D gene: .
clone size: .

CDR3 DNA: TGTGCCAGCAGTCACGACAGAGAGACCCAGTACTTC
CDR3 protein: CASSHDRETQYF
V gene: TRBV7-7
J gene: TRBJ2-5
D gene: .
clone size: .

CDR3 DNA: TGTGCCAGCAGCTCGGGACAGGGGAGCGGCTACACCTTC
CDR3 protein: CASSSGQGSGYTF
V gene: TRBV5-6
J gene: TRBJ1-2
D gene: TRBD1
clone size: .

CDR3 DNA: TGTGCCAGTAGTACGGACAATGAGCAGTTCTTC
CDR3 protein: CASSTDNEQFF
V gene: TRBV19
J gene: TRBJ2-1
D gene: .
clone size: .

CDR3 DNA: TGTGCCAGCAGCGTAGGGGGGGTTCGGTACGAGACCCAGTACTTC
CDR3 protein: CASSVGGVRYETQYF
V gene: TRBV9
J gene: TRBJ2-5
D gene: .
clone size: .

CDR3 DNA: TGTGCCAGCAGCCAGTGGGACAGGGCATTGCAGTACTTC
CDR3 protein: CASSQWDRALQYF
V gene: TRBV14
J gene: TRBJ2-7
D gene: TRBD1
clone size: .

CDR3 DNA: TGCGCCAGCAGCTCCCGGGGCACTGAAGCTTTCTTT
CDR3 protein: CASSSRGTEAFF
V gene: TRBV5-1
J gene: TRBJ1-1
D gene: .
clone size: .

CDR3 DNA: TGCAGCGTTGAATACGGGGGACCTGGATGGGATGAAGCTTTCTTT
CDR3 protein: CSVEYGGPGWDEAFF
V gene: TRBV29-1
J gene: TRBJ1-1
D gene: .
clone size: .

CDR3 DNA: TGTGCCATTCGGGACCGGGACAGGGTTGGTGGCTACACCTTC
CDR3 protein: CAIRDRDRVGGYTF
V gene: TRBV10-3
J gene: TRBJ1-2
D gene: TRBD1
clone size: few

CDR3 DNA: TGTGCCAGCAGTTTCCGACAGGGGGCTCTCGGCTATGGCTACACCTTC
CDR3 protein: CASSFRQGALGYGYTF
V gene: TRBV2
J gene: TRBJ1-2
D gene: TRBD1
clone size: .

CDR3 DNA: TGTGCCAGCAGCTCGATAGACAGGTCCAATGAAAAACTGTTTTTT
CDR3 protein: CASSSIDRSNEKLFF
V gene: TRBV11-2
J gene: TRBJ1-4
D gene: .
clone size: .

CDR3 DNA: TGTGCCAGCAGCTTCCTAGCGAAGTACCCCGCAGGCACAGATACGCAGTATTTT
CDR3 protein: CASSFLAKYPAGTDTQYF
V gene: TRBV5-6
J gene: TRBJ2-3
D gene: .
clone size: .

CDR3 DNA: TGTGCCAGCAGCTTATTGGGCGGGTTCTCTGGAAACACCATATATTTT
CDR3 protein: CASSLLGGFSGNTIYF
V gene: TRBV11-2
J gene: TRBJ1-3
D gene: .
clone size: .

CDR3 DNA: TGCAGCGTTGAAGAGCCCGGGTCCCACGAGCAGTACTTC
CDR3 protein: CSVEEPGSHEQYF
V gene: TRBV29-1
J gene: TRBJ2-7
D gene: .
clone size: once

CDR3 DNA: TGTGCCAGCAGCCTCACCCAGGGGGAGGCGGGACAGTTATACGAGCAGTACTTC
CDR3 protein: CASSLTQGEAGQLYEQYF
V gene: TRBV2
J gene: TRBJ2-7
D gene: .
clone size: .

CDR3 DNA: TGCGCCAGCCAACAGGGTTTTGACTATGGCTACACCTTC
CDR3 protein: CASQQGFDYGYTF
V gene: TRBV5-1
J gene: TRBJ1-2
D gene: .
clone size: .

CDR3 DNA: TGTGCCAGCAGTCCGCCGGACAGGCCCCTTGAGGGCTACACCTTC
CDR3 protein: CASSPPDRPLEGYTF
V gene: TRBV27
J gene: TRBJ1-2
D gene: TRBD1
clone size: .

CDR3 DNA: TGTGCCATCGGTCTCCAGGGACTGACTTACAATGAGCAGTTCTTC
CDR3 protein: CAIGLQGLTYNEQFF
V gene: TRBV10-3
J gene: TRBJ2-1
D gene: .
clone size: .

CDR3 DNA: TGTGCCAGTAGTATCCGGGGACAAGAGACCCAGTACTTC
CDR3 protein: CASSIRGQETQYF
V gene: TRBV19
J gene: TRBJ2-5
D gene: .
clone size: .

CDR3 DNA: TGTGCCAGCAGCTCGGGACTAGCGGGGCCTGGGCAGTTCTTC
CDR3 protein: CASSSGLAGPGQFF
V gene: TRBV11-2
J gene: TRBJ2-1
D gene: TRBD2
clone size: .

CDR3 DNA: TGTGCCAGCAGCTTGCGGGGGGGCCCAGAGACCCAGTACTTC
CDR3 protein: CASSLRGGPETQYF
V gene: TRBV5-6
J gene: TRBJ2-5
D gene: TRBD2
clone size: .

CDR3 DNA: TGTGCCAGCAGCTTTTTGGCAGGGGATGAAAAACTGTTTTTT
CDR3 protein: CASSFLAGDEKLFF
V gene: TRBV7-6
J gene: TRBJ1-4
D gene: .
clone size: .

CDR3 DNA: TGTGCCAGCAGTTCGGGACAATTCAATCAGCCCCAGCATTTT
CDR3 protein: CASSSGQFNQPQHF
V gene: TRBV28
J gene: TRBJ1-5
D gene: .
clone size: .

CDR3 DNA: TGTGCCATCAGTGAGTCGGGGACAGTTGGAAACACCATATATTTT
CDR3 protein: CAISESGTVGNTIYF
V gene: TRBV10-3
J gene: TRBJ1-3
D gene: TRBD1
clone size: .

CDR3 DNA: TGTGCCAGCAGCCGCCCGGGGTTCGGGACAGGGGGCACCGGGGAGCTGTTTTTT
CDR3 protein: CASSRPGFGTGGTGELFF
V gene: TRBV14
J gene: TRBJ2-2
D gene: TRBD1
clone size: once

CDR3 DNA: TGTGCCAGCAGTCGACAGGGGGCGGGGGGCTACACCTTC
CDR3 protein: CASSRQGAGGYTF
V gene: TRBV2
J gene: TRBJ1-2
D gene: TRBD1
clone size: .

CDR3 DNA: TGTGCCATCAGTGGGCTACAGGGAGGGGGATACAATGAGCAGTTCTTC
CDR3 protein: CAISGLQGGGYNEQFF
V gene: TRBV10-3
J gene: TRBJ2-1
D gene: .
clone size: .

CDR3 DNA: TGTGCCAGCAGTGATTTCGGGGAAGGCTACACCTTC
CDR3 protein: CASSDFGEGYTF
V gene: TRBV2
J gene: TRBJ1-2
D gene: .
clone size: .

CDR3 DNA: TGTGCCAGCAGCTTAGTTCTTGGGGGGGCGGCTACCTACAATGAGCAGTTCTTC
CDR3 protein: CASSLVLGGAATYNEQFF
V gene: TRBV11-2
J gene: TRBJ2-1
D gene: .
clone size: .

CDR3 DNA: TGTGCCAGCAGCGCCAGGACAGAAGGAAACACCATATATTTT
CDR3 protein: CASSARTEGNTIYF
V gene: TRBV9
J gene: TRBJ1-3
D gene: .
clone size: many

CDR3 DNA: TGTGCCAGCAGCTATTCCGGAGAGACCCAGTACTTC
CDR3 protein: CASSYSGETQYF
V gene: TRBV6-6
J gene: TRBJ2-5
D gene: .
clone size: once

CDR3 DNA: TGTGCCAGCTCACTAACGGGACTTGACACAGATACGCAGTATTTT
CDR3 protein: CASSLTGLDTDTQYF
V gene: TRBV18
J gene: TRBJ2-3
D gene: .
clone size: .

CDR3 DNA: TGCGCCAGCAGCCAGGACAGGGCTGTTGTATATGGCTACACCTTC
CDR3 protein: CASSQDRAVVYGYTF
V gene: TRBV4-3
J gene: TRBJ1-2
D gene: TRBD1
clone size: .

CDR3 DNA: TGTGCCAGCCAGGGACAGGGGGGGGATAGCAATCAGCCCCAGCATTTT
CDR3 protein: CASQGQGGDSNQPQHF
V gene: TRBV28
J gene: TRBJ1-5
D gene: TRBD1
clone size: .

CDR3 DNA: TGTGCCACCAGCAGGGGGGGGGCCCGGACTGAAGCTTTCTTT
CDR3 protein: CATSRGGARTEAFF
V gene: TRBV15
J gene: TRBJ1-1
D gene: .
clone size: .

CDR3 DNA: TGTGCCAGCAGTACTTCCTACTACGAGCAGTACTTC
CDR3 protein: CASSTSYYEQYF
V gene: TRBV5-6
J gene: TRBJ2-7
D gene: .
clone size: few

CDR3 DNA: TGCGCCAGCAGCCAAGTGTCAGCGGGGCAGCCCCAGCATTTT
CDR3 protein: CASSQVSAGQPQHF
V gene: TRBV4-1
J gene: TRBJ1-5
D gene: .
clone size: .